The sample holds many counts of the clone carrying this TCR beta chain. Its antigen is unknown. The sample belongs to a study of T-cell reconstitution after alpha-beta-depleted transplantation in children. General observations from the study: Diversity and T-cell counts at one year after transplant derived mostly from new T cells. Several hundred expanded graft clones reportedly were the source of alpha-beta T cells about two months after transplant.

The authors prepared the TCRbeta library with unique molecular identifiers. One entry per CDR3 protein, called by TCRdb with MiXCR from the PCR reads. The sample has about 230,000 distinct CDR3 sequences, approximately 11% seen once; the top ten hold about 30%. Trimming stripped 6 bases from V and 9 bases from J, with 12 bases between. Germline V gene sequence: CDR1 DFQATT, CDR2 SNEGSKA (reference sequence). This CDR3 is 12 amino acids long. V usage is TRBV20-1 and J usage is TRBJ1-6, with D unclear. The starting material was PBMCs, obtained before TCRalphabeta/CD19-depleted stem cell transplant. The TCR comes from a child under two years old with acute myeloid leukemia, due to receive a stem cell transplant. In DNA form, the CDR3 reads TGCAGTGCCCATCGGGAGGGTTCACCCCTCCACTTT. Translated, it gives CSAHREGSPLHF.